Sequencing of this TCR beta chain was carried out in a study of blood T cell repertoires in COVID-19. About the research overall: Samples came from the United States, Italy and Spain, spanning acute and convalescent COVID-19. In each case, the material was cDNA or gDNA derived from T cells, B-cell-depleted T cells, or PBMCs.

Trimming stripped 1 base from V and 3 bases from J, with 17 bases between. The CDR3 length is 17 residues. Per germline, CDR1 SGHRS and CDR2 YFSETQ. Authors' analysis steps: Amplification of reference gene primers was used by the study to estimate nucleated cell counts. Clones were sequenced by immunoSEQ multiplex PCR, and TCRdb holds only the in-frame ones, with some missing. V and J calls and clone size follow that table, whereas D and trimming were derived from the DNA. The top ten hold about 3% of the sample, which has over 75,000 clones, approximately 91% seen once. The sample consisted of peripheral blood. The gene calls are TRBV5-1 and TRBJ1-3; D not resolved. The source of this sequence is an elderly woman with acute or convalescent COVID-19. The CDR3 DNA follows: TGCGCCAGCAGCTTGAAAATGGGCTCAGCCAGTGGAAACACCATATATTTT. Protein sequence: CASSLKMGSASGNTIYF. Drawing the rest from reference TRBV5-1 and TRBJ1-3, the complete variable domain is KAGVTQTPRYLIKTRGQQVTLSCSPISGHRSVSWYQQTPGQGLQFLFEYFSETQRNKGNFPGRFSGRQFSNSRSEMNVSTLELGDSALYLCASSLKMGSASGNTIYFGEGSWLTVV.